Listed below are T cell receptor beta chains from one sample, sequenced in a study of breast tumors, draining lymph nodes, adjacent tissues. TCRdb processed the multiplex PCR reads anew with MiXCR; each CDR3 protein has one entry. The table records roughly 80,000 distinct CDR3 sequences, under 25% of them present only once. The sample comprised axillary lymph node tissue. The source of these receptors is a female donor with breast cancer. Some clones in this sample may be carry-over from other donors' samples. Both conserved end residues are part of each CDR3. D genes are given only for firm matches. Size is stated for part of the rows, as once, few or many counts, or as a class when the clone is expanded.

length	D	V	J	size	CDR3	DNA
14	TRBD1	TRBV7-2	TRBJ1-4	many	CASSSTVDRDKLFF	TGTGCCAGCAGCTCAACCGTGGACAGGGACAAACTGTTTTTT
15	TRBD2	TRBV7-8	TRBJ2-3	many	CASSPTSGGADTQYF	TGTGCCAGCAGCCCAACTAGCGGAGGCGCAGATACGCAGTATTTT
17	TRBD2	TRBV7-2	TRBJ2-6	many	CASGQLAGVWGANVLTF	TGTGCCAGCGGCCAACTAGCGGGGGTCTGGGGGGCCAACGTCCTGACTTTC
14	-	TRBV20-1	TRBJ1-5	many	CSARDLGIHQPQHF	TGCAGTGCTAGAGATTTAGGGATTCATCAGCCCCAGCATTTT
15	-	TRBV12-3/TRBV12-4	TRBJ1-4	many	CASSLAGEANEKLFF	TGTGCCAGCAGTTTAGCAGGGGAGGCTAATGAAAAACTGTTTTTT
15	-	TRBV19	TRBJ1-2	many	CASSPYYGGDYGYTF	TGTGCCAGTAGTCCCTACTACGGAGGGGACTATGGCTACACCTTC
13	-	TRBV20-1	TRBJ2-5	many	CSAGRQAGETQYF	TGCAGTGCTGGGAGACAGGCCGGGGAGACCCAGTACTTC
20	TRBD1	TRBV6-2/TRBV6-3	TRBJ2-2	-	CASRPSMLQRGQGATGELFF	TGTGCCAGCAGACCATCGATGCTACAGAGGGGACAGGGGGCGACCGGGGAGCTGTTTTTT
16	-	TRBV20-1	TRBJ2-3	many	CSAINHLGPSTDTQYF	TGCAGTGCTATCAACCACCTAGGTCCTAGCACAGATACGCAGTATTTT
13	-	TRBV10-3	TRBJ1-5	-	CASGDRRNQPRHF	TGTGCCAGCGGCGACAGGCGGAATCAGCCCCGGCATTTT
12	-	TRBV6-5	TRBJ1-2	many	CASSGAGDGYTF	TGTGCCAGCAGTGGCGCAGGGGATGGCTACACCTTC
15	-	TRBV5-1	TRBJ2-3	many	CASSLSGQPTDTQYF	TGCGCCAGCAGCTTGTCTGGACAGCCCACAGATACGCAGTATTTT
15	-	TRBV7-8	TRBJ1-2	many	CASSLDRGLGYGYTF	TGTGCCAGCAGCTTAGATCGGGGGCTGGGCTATGGCTACACCTTC
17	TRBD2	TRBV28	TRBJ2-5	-	CASSLFGLAGLQETQYF	TGTGCCAGCAGTTTATTTGGGCTAGCGGGACTCCAAGAGACCCAGTACTTC
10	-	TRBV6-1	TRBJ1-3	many	CASTGNTIYF	TGTGCCAGCACTGGAAACACCATATATTTT
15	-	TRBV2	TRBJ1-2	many	CASSETVGVNYGYTF	TGTGCCAGCAGTGAAACCGTGGGGGTTAACTATGGCTACACCTTC
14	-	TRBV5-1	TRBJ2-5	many	CASSLAAAQETQYF	TGCGCCAGCAGCTTGGCGGCGGCCCAAGAGACCCAGTACTTC
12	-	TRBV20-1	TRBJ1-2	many	CSVPTDIYGYTF	TGCAGTGTCCCGACTGACATCTATGGCTACACCTTC
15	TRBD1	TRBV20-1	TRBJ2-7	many	CSARGTQGGSYEQYF	TGCAGTGCTAGAGGTACACAGGGGGGTTCCTACGAGCAGTACTTC
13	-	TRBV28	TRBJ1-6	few	CASSLPPHSPLHF	TGTGCCAGCAGTTTACCCCCTCATTCACCCCTCCACTTT
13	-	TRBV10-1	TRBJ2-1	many	CASSVGQDGEQFF	TGCGCCAGCAGTGTGGGCCAGGACGGTGAGCAGTTCTTC
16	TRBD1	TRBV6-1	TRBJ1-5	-	CASSGQDRGWDQPQHF	TGTGCCAGCAGTGGGCAGGACAGGGGGTGGGATCAGCCCCAGCATTTT
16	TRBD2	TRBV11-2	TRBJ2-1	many	CASSLDLAGGGNEQFF	TGTGCCAGCAGCTTAGATCTGGCGGGAGGGGGGAATGAGCAGTTCTTC
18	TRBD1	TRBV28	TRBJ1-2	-	CASRLYRSSTGGSHGYTF	TGTGCCAGCAGATTATACCGCTCCTCGACAGGGGGATCCCATGGCTACACCTTC
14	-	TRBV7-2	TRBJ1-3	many	CASSPSGIGNTIYF	TGTGCCAGCAGCCCGAGTGGGATTGGAAACACCATATATTTT
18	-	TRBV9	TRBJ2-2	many	CASSVGSRGLKTTGELFF	TGTGCCAGCAGCGTAGGGTCTAGAGGACTGAAGACCACCGGGGAGCTGTTTTTT
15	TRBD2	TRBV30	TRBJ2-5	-	CAWTVPGLAKETQYF	TGTGCCTGGACAGTACCGGGACTAGCAAAAGAGACCCAGTACTTC
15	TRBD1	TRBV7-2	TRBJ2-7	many	CASSPGTGGSYEQYF	TGTGCCAGCAGCCCCGGGACAGGGGGGTCCTACGAGCAGTACTTC
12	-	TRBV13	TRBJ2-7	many	CASRRSSYEQYF	TGTGCCAGCAGGAGGAGCTCCTACGAGCAGTACTTC